The rows below give T cell receptor beta chains drawn from one sample of a study of blood T cell repertoires in COVID-19. TCRdb's table, derived via immunoSEQ multiplex PCR, lists solely in-frame clones and lacks some. The sample holds about 480,000 clones, 80% to 90% seen once. Specimen: peripheral blood. These receptors originate from a man between 18 and 29 years old with COVID-19, enrolled during active disease. CDR3s include the opening cysteine and the closing phenylalanine or tryptophan. D genes are given only for firm matches. The size entry is marked missing in some rows and otherwise reads once, few, many or a size class.

cdr3_nt,cdr3_aa,d_call,j_call,cdr3_length,v_call,clone_size
TGTGCCTGGGTCCTAGCGGGAGGGGATACGCAGTATTTT,CAWVLAGGDTQYF,TRBD2,TRBJ2-3,13,TRBV30,-
TGTGCCAGCAGCGCCTCCGGGACAGGGACCCAAGAGACCCAGTACTTC,CASSASGTGTQETQYF,TRBD1,TRBJ2-5,16,TRBV5-4,-
TGTGCCAGCAGCCCCACAGGCACTGAAGCTTTCTTT,CASSPTGTEAFF,-,TRBJ1-1,12,TRBV7-6,once
TGTGCCAGCAGCTTGGTACCAGGACAGGGCAATCAGCCCCAGCATTTT,CASSLVPGQGNQPQHF,TRBD1,TRBJ1-5,16,TRBV5-5,-
TGTGCCAGCACAAAGGGGACAGGGGCGCCCACCGGGGAGCTGTTTTTT,CASTKGTGAPTGELFF,TRBD1,TRBJ2-2,16,TRBV5-8,-
TGTGCCAGTAGTATAGGCCAGCGGGACACTGAAGCTTTCTTT,CASSIGQRDTEAFF,-,TRBJ1-1,14,TRBV19,-
TGTGCCAGCAGCGGAGGGGCTCCCCCTAGCACAGATACGCAGTATTTT,CASSGGAPPSTDTQYF,-,TRBJ2-3,16,TRBV25-1,-
TGTGCCTGCCGGGAGTTCAGCGACTCCTACGAGCAGTACTTC,CACREFSDSYEQYF,-,TRBJ2-7,14,TRBV10-3,-
TGTGCCAGCAGTTACGGTCTAGCCCCCTCCTACGAGCAGTACTTC,CASSYGLAPSYEQYF,-,TRBJ2-7,15,TRBV6-5,-
TGTGCCAGCAGCCTACTCGGACAGGGGATTCCCACCGGGGAGCTGTTTTTT,CASSLLGQGIPTGELFF,TRBD1,TRBJ2-2,17,TRBV7-8,-
TGTGCCACCAGTGATCGTAGCGGGGGCACAGATACGCAGTATTTT,CATSDRSGGTDTQYF,TRBD2,TRBJ2-3,15,TRBV24-1,-
TGTGCCAGCAGGGCAGGGTCGAACACCGGGGAGCTGTTTTTT,CASRAGSNTGELFF,-,TRBJ2-2,14,TRBV6-5,-
TGCGCCAGCAGCCAGGGGGCGCACTACGAGCAGTACTTC,CASSQGAHYEQYF,TRBD1,TRBJ2-7,13,TRBV5-1,-
TGTGCCAGCAGCTCGCAGACGCAAGCAGGGCAGTTCTTC,CASSSQTQAGQFF,-,TRBJ2-1,13,TRBV11-3,-
TGTGCCAGCAGAGTCACGACTAGCGGGGACTACAATGAGCAGTTCTTC,CASRVTTSGDYNEQFF,TRBD2,TRBJ2-1,16,TRBV11-2,-
TGTGCCAGCTCGCGGCGGGGAGGTGGAGGGGAGCTGTTTTTT,CASSRRGGGGELFF,-,TRBJ2-2,14,TRBV5-6,-